The sequence of this T cell receptor beta chain was determined in a study of graft-versus-host responses after intestinal transplantation. This CDR3 contains 20 residues. CDR1 is LGHNT, CDR2 FRNRAP, per germline. V dropped 0 bases and J dropped 6; count of bases not matched to a gene: 14. Profiling relied on immunoSEQ multiplex PCR, and the TCRdb table lists in-frame clones only, not all of them. The profile shows some 92,000 clones, just under 95% of them singletons. About this clone itself: Its target is unknown.

Material: unstimulated CD4+ T cells sorted from spleen or lymph node cells, obtained before intestinal transplant. The chain is built from TRBV12-5 and TRBJ2-1, with 13 bases that match TRBD2. The receptor was derived from a human donor who received an intestinal transplant. CDR3 DNA sequence: TGTGCTAGTGGTTTGGTACCGAGTCCGGGACTAGCGGGACGCCTCAATGAGCAGTTCTTC. Residues: CASGLVPSPGLAGRLNEQFF.